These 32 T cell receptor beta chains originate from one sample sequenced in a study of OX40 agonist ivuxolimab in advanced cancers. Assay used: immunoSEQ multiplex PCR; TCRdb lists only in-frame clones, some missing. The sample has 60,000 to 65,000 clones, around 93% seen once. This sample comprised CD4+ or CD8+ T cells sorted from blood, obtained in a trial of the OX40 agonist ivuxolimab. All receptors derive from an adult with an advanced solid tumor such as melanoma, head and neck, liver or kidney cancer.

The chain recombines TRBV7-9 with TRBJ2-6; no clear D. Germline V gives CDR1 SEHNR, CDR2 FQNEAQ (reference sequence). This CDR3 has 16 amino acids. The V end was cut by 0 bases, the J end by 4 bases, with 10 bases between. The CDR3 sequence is CASSLASFPGANVLTF. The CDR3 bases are TGTGCCAGCAGCTTAGCCAGCTTCCCCGGGGCCAACGTCCTGACTTTC. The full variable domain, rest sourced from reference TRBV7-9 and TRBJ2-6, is DTGVSQNPRHKITKRGQNVTFRCDPISEHNRLYWYRQTLGQGPEFLTYFQNEAQLEKSRLLSDRFSAERPKGSFSTLEIQRTEQGDSAMYLCASSLASFPGANVLTFGAGSRLTVL.

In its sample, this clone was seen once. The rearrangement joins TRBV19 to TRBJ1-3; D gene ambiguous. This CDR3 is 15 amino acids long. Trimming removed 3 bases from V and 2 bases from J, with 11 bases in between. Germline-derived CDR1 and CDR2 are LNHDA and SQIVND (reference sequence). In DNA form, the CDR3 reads TGTGCCAGTAGTATCGCCGGGAGCACTGGAAACACCATATATTTT. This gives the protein CASSIAGSTGNTIYF.

CDR3 nucleotides: TGTGCCAGCAGCTCTACAGGGACCGACGAGCAGTACTTC. This gives the protein CASSSTGTDEQYF. The gene calls are TRBV7-9 and TRBJ2-5, with a tentative D call TRBD1 (6 bases). The closer fit of TRBJ2-7 to the DNA end suggests the J call may be wrong. Germline CDR1 is SEHNR and CDR2 is FQNEAQ (reference sequence). This CDR3 has 13 amino acids.

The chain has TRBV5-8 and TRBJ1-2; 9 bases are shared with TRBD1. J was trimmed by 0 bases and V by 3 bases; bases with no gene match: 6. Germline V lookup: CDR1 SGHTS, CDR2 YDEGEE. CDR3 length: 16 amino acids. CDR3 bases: TGTGCCAGCAGCTGGACAGGGGTGGCCTCTAACTATGGCTACACCTTC. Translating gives CASSWTGVASNYGYTF.

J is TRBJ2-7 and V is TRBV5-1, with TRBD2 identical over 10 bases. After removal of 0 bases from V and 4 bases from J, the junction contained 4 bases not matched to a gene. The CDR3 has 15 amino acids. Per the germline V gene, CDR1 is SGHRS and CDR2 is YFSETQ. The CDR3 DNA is TGCGCCAGCAGCTTGGAGGAAGCGGGAGGGTACGAGCAGTACTTC. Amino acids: CASSLEEAGGYEQYF. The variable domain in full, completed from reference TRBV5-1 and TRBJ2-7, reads KAGVTQTPRYLIKTRGQQVTLSCSPISGHRSVSWYQQTPGQGLQFLFEYFSETQRNKGNFPGRFSGRQFSNSRSEMNVSTLELGDSALYLCASSLEEAGGYEQYFGPGTRLTVT.

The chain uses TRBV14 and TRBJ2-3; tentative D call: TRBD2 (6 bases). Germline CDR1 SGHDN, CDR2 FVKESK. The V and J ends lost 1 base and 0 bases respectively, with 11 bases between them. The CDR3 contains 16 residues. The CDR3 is CASSQVVGTSTDTQYF. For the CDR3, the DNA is TGTGCCAGCAGCCAAGTGGTAGGGACTAGCACAGATACGCAGTATTTT.

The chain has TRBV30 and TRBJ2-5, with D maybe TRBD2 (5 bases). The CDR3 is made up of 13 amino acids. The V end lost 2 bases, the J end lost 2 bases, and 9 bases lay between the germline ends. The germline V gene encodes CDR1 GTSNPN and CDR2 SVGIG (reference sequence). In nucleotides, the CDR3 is TGTGCCTGGAGTAATAGCGCTCAAGAGACCCAGTACTTC. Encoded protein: CAWSNSAQETQYF.

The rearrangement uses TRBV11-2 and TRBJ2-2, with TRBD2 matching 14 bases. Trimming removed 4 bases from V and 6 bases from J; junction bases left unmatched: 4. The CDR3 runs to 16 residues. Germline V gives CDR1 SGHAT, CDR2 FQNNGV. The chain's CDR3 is CASSSGLAGVSGELFF. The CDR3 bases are TGTGCCAGCAGCTCGGGACTAGCGGGAGTATCCGGGGAGCTGTTTTTT.

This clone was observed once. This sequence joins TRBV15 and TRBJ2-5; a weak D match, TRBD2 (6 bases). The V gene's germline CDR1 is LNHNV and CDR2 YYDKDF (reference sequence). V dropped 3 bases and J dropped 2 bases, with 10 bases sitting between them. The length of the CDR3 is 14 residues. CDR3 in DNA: TGTGCCACCAGCAGGGGGGGTAATCAAGAGACCCAGTACTTC. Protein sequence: CATSRGGNQETQYF.

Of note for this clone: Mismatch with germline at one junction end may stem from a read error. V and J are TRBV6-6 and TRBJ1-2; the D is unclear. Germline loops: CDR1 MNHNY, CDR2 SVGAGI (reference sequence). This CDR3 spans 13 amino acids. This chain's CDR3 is CASSYERPDRASF. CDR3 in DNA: TGTGCCAGCAGTTACGAAAGGCCCGACCGGGCGAGCTTC.

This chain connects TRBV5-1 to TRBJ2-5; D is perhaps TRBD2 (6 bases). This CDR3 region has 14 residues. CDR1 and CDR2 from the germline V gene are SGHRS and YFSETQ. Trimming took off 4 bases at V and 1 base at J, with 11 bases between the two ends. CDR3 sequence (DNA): TGCGCCAGCAGCCCGGGAGCGGCCCAAGAGACCCAGTACTTC. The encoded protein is CASSPGAAQETQYF.

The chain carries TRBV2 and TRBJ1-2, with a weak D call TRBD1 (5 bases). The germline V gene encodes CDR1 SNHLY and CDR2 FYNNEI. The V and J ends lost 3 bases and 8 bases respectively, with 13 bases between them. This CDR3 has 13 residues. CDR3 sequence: CASSEDILDGYTF. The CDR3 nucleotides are TGTGCCAGCAGTGAGGACATCCTGGACGGCTACACCTTC. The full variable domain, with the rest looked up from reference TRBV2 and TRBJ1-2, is EPEVTQTPSHQVTQMGQEVILRCVPISNHLYFYWYRQILGQKVEFLVSFYNNEISEKSEIFDDQFSVERPDGSNFTLKIRSTKLEDSAMYFCASSEDILDGYTFGSGTRLTVV.

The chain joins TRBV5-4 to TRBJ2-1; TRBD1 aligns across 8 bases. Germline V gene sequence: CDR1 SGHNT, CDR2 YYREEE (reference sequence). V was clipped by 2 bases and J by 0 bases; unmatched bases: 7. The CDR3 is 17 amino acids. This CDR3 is CASSFPDRGSSYNEQFF. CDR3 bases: TGTGCCAGCAGCTTCCCCGACAGGGGTAGCTCCTACAATGAGCAGTTCTTC.

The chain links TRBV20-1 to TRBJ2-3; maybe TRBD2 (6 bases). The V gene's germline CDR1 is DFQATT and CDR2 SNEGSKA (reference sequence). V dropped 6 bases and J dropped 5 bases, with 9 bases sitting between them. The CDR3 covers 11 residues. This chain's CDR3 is CSASGGDTQYF. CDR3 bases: TGCAGTGCCTCCGGGGGAGATACGCAGTATTTT.

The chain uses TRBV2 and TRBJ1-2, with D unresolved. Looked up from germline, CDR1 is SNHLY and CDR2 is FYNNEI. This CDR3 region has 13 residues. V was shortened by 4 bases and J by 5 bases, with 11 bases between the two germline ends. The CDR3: CASSVKEKYGYTF. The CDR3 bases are TGTGCCAGCAGTGTGAAGGAGAAATATGGCTACACCTTC. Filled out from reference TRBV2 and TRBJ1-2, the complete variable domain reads EPEVTQTPSHQVTQMGQEVILRCVPISNHLYFYWYRQILGQKVEFLVSFYNNEISEKSEIFDDQFSVERPDGSNFTLKIRSTKLEDSAMYFCASSVKEKYGYTFGSGTRLTVV.

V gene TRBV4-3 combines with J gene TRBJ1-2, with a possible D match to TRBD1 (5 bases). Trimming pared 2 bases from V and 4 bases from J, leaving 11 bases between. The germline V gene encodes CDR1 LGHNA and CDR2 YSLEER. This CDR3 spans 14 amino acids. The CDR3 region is CASSQTGTTYGYTF. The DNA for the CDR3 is TGCGCCAGCAGCCAAACCGGGACCACCTATGGCTACACCTTC.

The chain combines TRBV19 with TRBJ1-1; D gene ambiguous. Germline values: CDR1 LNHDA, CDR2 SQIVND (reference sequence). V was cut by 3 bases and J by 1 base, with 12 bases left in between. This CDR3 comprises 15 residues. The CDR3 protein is CASSIKSAGNTEAFF. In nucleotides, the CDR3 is TGTGCCAGTAGTATTAAGTCGGCAGGGAACACTGAAGCTTTCTTT. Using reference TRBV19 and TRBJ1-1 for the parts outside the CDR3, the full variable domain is DGGITQSPKYLFRKEGQNVTLSCEQNLNHDAMYWYRQDPGQGLRLIYYSQIVNDFQKGDIAEGYSVSREKKESFPLTVTSAQKNPTAFYLCASSIKSAGNTEAFFGQGTRLTVV.

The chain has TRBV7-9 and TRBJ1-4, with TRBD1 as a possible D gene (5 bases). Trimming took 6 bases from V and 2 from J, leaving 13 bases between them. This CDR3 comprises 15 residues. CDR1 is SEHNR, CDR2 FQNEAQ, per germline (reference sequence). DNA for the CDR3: TGTGCCAGCAGTCCCCTGCAGGGCACTAATGAAAAACTGTTTTTT. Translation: CASSPLQGTNEKLFF.

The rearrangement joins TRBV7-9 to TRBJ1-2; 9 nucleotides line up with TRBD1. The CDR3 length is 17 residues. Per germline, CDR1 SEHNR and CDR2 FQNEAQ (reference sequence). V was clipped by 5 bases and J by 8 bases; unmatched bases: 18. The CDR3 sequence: CASSLAGTGPSLGGYTF. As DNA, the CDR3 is TGTGCCAGCAGCCTGGCCGGGACAGGGCCCTCGTTGGGGGGCTACACCTTC.

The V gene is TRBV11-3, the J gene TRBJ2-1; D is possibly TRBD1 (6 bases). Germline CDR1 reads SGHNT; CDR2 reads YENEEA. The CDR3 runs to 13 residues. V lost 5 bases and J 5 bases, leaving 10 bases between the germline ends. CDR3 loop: CASSAGTNNEQFF. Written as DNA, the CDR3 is TGTGCCAGCAGCGCCGGGACAAACAATGAGCAGTTCTTC.

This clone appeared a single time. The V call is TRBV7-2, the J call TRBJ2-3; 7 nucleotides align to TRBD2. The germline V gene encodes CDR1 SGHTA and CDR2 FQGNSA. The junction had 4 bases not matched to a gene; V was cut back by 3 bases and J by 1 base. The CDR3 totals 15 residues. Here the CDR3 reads CASSFGRARTDTQYF. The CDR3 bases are TGTGCCAGCAGCTTTGGGAGGGCCCGCACAGATACGCAGTATTTT.

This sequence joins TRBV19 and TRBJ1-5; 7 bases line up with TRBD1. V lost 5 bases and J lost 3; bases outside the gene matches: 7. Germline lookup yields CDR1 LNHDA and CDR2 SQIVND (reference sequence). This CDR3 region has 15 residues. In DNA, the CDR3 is TGTGCCAGTAGTGGTCGACAGGGCTACAATCAGCCCCAGCATTTT. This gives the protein CASSGRQGYNQPQHF. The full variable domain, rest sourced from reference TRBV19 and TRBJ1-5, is DGGITQSPKYLFRKEGQNVTLSCEQNLNHDAMYWYRQDPGQGLRLIYYSQIVNDFQKGDIAEGYSVSREKKESFPLTVTSAQKNPTAFYLCASSGRQGYNQPQHFGDGTRLSIL.

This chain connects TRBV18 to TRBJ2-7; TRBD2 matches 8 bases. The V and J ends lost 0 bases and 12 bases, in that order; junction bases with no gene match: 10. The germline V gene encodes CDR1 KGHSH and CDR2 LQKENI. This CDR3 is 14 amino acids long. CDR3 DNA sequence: TGTGCCAGCTCACCACCGGGACTAGGGACTCCTCTGTACTTC. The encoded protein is CASSPPGLGTPLYF.

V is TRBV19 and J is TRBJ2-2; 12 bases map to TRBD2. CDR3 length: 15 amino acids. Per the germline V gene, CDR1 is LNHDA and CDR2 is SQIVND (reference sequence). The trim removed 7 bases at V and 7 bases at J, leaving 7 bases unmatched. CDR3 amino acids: CASKEASGRDGELFF. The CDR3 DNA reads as TGTGCCAGTAAGGAGGCTAGCGGGAGGGACGGGGAGCTGTTTTTT.

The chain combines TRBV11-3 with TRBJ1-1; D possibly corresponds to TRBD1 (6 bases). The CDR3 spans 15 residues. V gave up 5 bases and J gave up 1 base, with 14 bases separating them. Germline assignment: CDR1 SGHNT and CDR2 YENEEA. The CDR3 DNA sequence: TGTGCCAGCAGCCCGAGGGGCAGGGGGAACACTGAAGCTTTCTTT. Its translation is CASSPRGRGNTEAFF.

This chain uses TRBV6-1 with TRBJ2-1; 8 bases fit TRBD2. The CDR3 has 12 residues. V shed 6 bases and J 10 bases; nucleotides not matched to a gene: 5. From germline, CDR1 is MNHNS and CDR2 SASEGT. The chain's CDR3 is CASRSGGTEQFF. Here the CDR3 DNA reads TGTGCCAGCAGGTCGGGGGGGACAGAGCAGTTCTTC.

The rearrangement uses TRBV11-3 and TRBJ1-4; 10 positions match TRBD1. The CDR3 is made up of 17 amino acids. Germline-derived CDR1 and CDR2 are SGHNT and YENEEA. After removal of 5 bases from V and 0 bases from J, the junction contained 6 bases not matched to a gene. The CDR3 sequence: CASSRQGAAATNEKLFF. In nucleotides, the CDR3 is TGTGCCAGCAGCAGACAGGGGGCAGCCGCAACTAATGAAAAACTGTTTTTT.

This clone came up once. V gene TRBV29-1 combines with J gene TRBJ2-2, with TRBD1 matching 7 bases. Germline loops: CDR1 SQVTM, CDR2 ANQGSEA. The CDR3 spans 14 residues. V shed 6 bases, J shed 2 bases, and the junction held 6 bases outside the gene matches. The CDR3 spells CSVKQGFNTGELFF. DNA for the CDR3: TGCAGCGTAAAACAGGGGTTTAACACCGGGGAGCTGTTTTTT.

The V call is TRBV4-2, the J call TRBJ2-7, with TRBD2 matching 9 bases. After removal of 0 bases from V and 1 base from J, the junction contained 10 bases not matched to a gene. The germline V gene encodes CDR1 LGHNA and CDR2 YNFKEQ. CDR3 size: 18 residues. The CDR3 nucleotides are TGTGCCAGCAGCCAAGAGGTTCCTAGCGGGATTCTATCCTACGAGCAGTACTTC. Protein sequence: CASSQEVPSGILSYEQYF.

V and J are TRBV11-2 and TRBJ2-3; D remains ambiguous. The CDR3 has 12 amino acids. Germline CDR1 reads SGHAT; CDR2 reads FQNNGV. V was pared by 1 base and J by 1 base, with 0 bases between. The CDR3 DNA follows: TGTGCCAGCAGCTTAGGCACAGATACGCAGTATTTT. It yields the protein CASSLGTDTQYF.

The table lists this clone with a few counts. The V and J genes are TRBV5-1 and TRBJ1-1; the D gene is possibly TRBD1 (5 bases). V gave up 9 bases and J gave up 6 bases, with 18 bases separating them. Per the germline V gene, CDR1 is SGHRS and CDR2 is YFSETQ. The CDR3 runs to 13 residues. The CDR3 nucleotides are TGCGCCACCCGGGACCTCGGTGGGGCTGAAGCTTTCTTT. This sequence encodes CATRDLGGAEAFF.

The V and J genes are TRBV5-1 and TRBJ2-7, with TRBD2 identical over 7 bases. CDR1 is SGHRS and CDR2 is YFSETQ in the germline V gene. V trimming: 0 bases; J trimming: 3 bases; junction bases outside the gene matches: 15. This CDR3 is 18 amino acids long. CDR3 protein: CASSLAPLAGAVFYEQYF. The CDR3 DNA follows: TGCGCCAGCAGCTTGGCTCCCTTAGCGGGCGCCGTTTTCTACGAGCAGTACTTC.